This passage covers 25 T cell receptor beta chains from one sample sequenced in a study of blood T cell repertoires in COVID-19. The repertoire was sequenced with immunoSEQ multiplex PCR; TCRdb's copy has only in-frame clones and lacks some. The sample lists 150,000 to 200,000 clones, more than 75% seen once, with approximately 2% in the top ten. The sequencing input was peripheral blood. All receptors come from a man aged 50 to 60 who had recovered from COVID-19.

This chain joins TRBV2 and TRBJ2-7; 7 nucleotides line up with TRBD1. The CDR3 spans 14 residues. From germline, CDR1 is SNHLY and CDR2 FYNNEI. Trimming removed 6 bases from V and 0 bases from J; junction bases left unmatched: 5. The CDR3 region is CASRGGAGSYEQYF. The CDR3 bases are TGTGCCAGCAGAGGGGGCGCGGGCTCCTACGAGCAGTACTTC.

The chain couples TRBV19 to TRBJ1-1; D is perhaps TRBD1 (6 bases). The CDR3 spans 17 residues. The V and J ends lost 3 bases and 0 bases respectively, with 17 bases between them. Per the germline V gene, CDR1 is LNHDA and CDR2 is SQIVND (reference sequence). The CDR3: CASSIRRGGSMNTEAFF. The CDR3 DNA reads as TGTGCCAGTAGTATTAGGCGCGGGGGCAGCATGAACACTGAAGCTTTCTTT.

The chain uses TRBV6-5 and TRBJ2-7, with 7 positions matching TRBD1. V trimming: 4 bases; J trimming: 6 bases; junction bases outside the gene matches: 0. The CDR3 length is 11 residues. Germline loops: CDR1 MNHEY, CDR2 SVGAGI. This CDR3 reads CASSSGGEQYF. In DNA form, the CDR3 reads TGTGCCAGCAGTTCAGGGGGCGAGCAGTACTTC.

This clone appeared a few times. CDR3 coding DNA: TGTGCCAGCAGCCAAGATCTTCGGGTACTGAACACTGAAGCTTTCTTT. Its protein is CASSQDLRVLNTEAFF. This sequence joins TRBV14 and TRBJ1-1; D is uncertain. Germline V gene lookup returns CDR1 SGHDN and CDR2 FVKESK. The CDR3 is 16 amino acids. Trimming pared 0 bases from V and 0 bases from J, leaving 11 bases between.

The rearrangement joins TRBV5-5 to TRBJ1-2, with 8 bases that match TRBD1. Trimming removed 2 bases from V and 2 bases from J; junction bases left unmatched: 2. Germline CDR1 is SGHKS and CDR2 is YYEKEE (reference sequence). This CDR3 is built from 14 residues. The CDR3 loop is CASSFGQGNYGYTF. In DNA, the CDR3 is TGTGCCAGCAGCTTCGGACAGGGAAACTATGGCTACACCTTC.

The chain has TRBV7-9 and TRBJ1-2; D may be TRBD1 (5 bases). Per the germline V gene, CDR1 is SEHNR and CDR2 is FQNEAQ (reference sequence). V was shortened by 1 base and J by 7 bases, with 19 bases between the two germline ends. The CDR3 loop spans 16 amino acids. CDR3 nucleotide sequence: TGTGCCAGCAGCTTAGGGGGCCGTGGGGCAGCATTTGGCTACACCTTC. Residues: CASSLGGRGAAFGYTF.

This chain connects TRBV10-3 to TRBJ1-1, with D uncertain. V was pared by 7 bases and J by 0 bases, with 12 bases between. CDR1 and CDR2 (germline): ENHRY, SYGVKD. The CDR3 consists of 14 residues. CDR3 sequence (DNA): TGTGCCATCACCGAGAGGGCGGTGAACACTGAAGCTTTCTTT. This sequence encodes CAITERAVNTEAFF.

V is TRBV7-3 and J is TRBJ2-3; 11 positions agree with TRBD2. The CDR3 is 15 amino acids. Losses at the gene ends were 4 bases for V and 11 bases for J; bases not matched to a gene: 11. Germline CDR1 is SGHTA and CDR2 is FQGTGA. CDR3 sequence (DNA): TGTGCCAGCAGCTCAGTAGCGGGAGGGCCTGGTGGGCAGTATTTT. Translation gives CASSSVAGGPGGQYF.

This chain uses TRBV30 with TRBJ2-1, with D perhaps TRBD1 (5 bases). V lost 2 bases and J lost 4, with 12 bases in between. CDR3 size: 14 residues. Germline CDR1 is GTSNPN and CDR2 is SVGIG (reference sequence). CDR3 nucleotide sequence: TGTGCCTGGAGTTCCCTCCGACAGTACAATGAGCAGTTCTTC. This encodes CAWSSLRQYNEQFF. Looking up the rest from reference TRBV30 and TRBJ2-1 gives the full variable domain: SQTIHQWPATLVQPVGSPLSLECTVEGTSNPNLYWYRQAAGRGLQLLFYSVGIGQISSEVPQNLSASRPQDRQFILSSKKLLLSDSGFYLCAWSSLRQYNEQFFGPGTRLTVL.

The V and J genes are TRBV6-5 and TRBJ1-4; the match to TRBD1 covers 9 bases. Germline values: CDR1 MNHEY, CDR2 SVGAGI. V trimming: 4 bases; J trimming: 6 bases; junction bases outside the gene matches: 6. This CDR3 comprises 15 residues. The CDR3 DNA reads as TGTGCCAGCAGTTCCACAGGGGGCGCGGATGAAAAACTGTTTTTT. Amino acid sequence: CASSSTGGADEKLFF.

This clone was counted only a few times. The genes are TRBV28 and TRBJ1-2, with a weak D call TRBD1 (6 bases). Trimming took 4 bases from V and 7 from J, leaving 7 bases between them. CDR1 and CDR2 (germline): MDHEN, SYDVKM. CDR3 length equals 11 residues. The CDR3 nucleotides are TGTGCCAGCAGTTCAGGGGCTGGCTACACCTTC. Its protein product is CASSSGAGYTF.

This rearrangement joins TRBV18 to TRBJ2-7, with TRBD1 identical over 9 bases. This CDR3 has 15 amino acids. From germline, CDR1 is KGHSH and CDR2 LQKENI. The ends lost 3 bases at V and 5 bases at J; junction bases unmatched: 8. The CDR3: CASSPRDRVQDEQYF. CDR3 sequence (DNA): TGTGCCAGCTCACCGAGGGACAGGGTTCAGGACGAGCAGTACTTC.

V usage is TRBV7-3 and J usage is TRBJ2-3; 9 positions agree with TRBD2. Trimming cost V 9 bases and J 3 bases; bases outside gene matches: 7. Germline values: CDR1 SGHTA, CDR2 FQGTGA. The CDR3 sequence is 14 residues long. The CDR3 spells CASSKAGGTDTQYF. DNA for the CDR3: TGTGCCAGTTCTAAAGCGGGGGGAACAGATACGCAGTATTTT.

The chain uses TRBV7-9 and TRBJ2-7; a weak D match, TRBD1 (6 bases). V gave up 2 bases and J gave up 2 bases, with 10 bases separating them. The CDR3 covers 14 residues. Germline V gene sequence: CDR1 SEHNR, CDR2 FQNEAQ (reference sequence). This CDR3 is CASSLLQGPYEQYF. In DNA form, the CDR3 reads TGTGCCAGCAGCTTATTGCAGGGGCCCTACGAGCAGTACTTC. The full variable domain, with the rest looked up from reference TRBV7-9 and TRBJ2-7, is DTGVSQNPRHKITKRGQNVTFRCDPISEHNRLYWYRQTLGQGPEFLTYFQNEAQLEKSRLLSDRFSAERPKGSFSTLEIQRTEQGDSAMYLCASSLLQGPYEQYFGPGTRLTVT.

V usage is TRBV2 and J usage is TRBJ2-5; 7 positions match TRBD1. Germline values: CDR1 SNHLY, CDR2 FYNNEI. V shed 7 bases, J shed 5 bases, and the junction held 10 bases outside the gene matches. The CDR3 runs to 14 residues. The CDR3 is CASTLDRRWETQYF. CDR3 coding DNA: TGTGCCAGCACCCTGGACAGGCGTTGGGAGACCCAGTACTTC. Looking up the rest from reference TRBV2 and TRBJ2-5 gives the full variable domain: EPEVTQTPSHQVTQMGQEVILRCVPISNHLYFYWYRQILGQKVEFLVSFYNNEISEKSEIFDDQFSVERPDGSNFTLKIRSTKLEDSAMYFCASTLDRRWETQYFGPGTRLLVL.

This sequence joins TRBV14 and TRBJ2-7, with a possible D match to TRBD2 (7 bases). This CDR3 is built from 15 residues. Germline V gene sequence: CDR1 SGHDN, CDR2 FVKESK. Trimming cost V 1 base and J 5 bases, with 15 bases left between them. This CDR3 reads CASSQGRGRTHEQYF. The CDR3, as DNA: TGTGCCAGCAGCCAAGGGCGGGGGCGAACCCACGAGCAGTACTTC.

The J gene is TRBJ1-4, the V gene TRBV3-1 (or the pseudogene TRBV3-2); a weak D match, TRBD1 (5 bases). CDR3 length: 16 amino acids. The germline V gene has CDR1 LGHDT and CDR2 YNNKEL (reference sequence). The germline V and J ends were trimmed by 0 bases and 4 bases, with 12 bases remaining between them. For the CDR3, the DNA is TGTGCCAGCAGCCAAGATACAGGACGTATTAATGAAAAACTGTTTTTT. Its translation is CASSQDTGRINEKLFF.

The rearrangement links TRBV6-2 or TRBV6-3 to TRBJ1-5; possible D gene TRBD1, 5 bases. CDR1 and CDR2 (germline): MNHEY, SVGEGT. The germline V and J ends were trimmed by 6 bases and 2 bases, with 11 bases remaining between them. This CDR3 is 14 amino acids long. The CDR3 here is CASSPGGGNQPQHF. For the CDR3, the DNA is TGTGCCAGCAGCCCCGGGGGGGGCAATCAGCCCCAGCATTTT.

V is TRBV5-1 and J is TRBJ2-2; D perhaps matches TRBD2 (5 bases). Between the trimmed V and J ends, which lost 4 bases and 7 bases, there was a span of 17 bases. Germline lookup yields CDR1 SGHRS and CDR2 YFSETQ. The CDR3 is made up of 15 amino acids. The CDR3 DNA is TGCGCCAGCAGCCCGGGCGGGCTGGGCGACGGGGAGCTGTTTTTT. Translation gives CASSPGGLGDGELFF. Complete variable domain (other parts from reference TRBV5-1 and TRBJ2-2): KAGVTQTPRYLIKTRGQQVTLSCSPISGHRSVSWYQQTPGQGLQFLFEYFSETQRNKGNFPGRFSGRQFSNSRSEMNVSTLELGDSALYLCASSPGGLGDGELFFGEGSRLTVL.

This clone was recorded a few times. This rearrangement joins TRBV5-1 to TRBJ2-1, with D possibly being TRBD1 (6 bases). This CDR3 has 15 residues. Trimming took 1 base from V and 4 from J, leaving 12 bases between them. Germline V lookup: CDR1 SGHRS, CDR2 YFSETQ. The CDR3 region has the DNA TGCGCCAGCAGCTTGACAGGGACGGAGTACAATGAGCAGTTCTTC. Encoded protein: CASSLTGTEYNEQFF.

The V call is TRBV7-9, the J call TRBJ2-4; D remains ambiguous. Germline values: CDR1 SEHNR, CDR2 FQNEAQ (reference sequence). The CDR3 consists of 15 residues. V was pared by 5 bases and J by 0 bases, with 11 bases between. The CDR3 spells CASSTSRLAKNIQYF. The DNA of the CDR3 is TGTGCCAGCAGCACAAGTCGACTAGCCAAAAACATTCAGTACTTC.

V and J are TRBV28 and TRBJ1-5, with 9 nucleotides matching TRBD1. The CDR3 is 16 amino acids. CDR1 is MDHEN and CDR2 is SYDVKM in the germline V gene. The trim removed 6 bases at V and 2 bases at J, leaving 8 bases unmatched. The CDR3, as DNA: TGTGCCAGCAGCGAAAGACAGGGGGGTGGCAATCAGCCCCAGCATTTT. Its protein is CASSERQGGGNQPQHF.

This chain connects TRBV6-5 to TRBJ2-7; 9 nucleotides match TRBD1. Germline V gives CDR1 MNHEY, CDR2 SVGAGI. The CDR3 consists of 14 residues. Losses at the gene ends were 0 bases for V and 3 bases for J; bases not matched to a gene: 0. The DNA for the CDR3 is TGTGCCAGCAGTTACTCGGGACAGGGCTACGAGCAGTACTTC. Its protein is CASSYSGQGYEQYF.

CDR3 protein: CASSLGQGAYEQYF. The CDR3 DNA reads as TGCGCCAGCAGCCTTGGACAGGGGGCTTACGAGCAGTACTTC. The gene calls are TRBV4-1 and TRBJ2-7; 11 bases match TRBD1. Trimming at V came to 4 bases and at J to 4 bases, leaving 3 bases not matched to a gene. This CDR3 region has 14 residues. Germline V gene data show CDR1 as MGHRA and CDR2 as YSYEKL.

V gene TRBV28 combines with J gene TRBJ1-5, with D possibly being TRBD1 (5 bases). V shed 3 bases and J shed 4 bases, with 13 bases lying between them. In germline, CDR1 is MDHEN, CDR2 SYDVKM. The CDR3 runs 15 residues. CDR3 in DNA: TGTGCCAGCAGTTTCCTTCAGGGTAGTAATCAGCCCCAGCATTTT. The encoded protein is CASSFLQGSNQPQHF.